This TCR beta chain stems from a study of CXCR3-negative and CXCR3-positive naive CD8 T cells. Overall study results and limits: Against CXCR3-negative naive cells, CXCR3-positive naive cells showed more hydrophobic TRB CDR3s. Unlike memory cells, which differed, naive CXCR3-negative and CXCR3-positive cells had similar TRBV-TRBJ usage.

Libraries of TRB cDNA were made by 5' RACE and carried UMIs. TCRdb reprocessed the 5' RACE reads; each CDR3 protein has one entry and no DNA is given. Its clone listing holds around 7,000 distinct CDR3 sequences. CD45RO-CCR7+CD27+CD95- cells counted as naive CD8+ T cells. The CDR3 loop spans 13 amino acids. Germline assignment: CDR1 SQVTM and CDR2 ANQGSEA. On this clonotype: Its antigen is not identified.

The material sequenced was naive CXCR3+ CD8+ T cells from blood. Subset denoted: CD45RO-CCR7+CD27+CD95- naive CD8+ T cells expressing CXCR3 (TNR3+). The origin of this receptor is a human donor in good health. Some clones in this sample may be carry-over from other donors' samples. The V gene is TRBV29-1, the J gene TRBJ2-2; TCRdb's assignment of TRBD1 cannot be checked, as there is no DNA. Here the CDR3 reads CSVRTENTGELFF.